This T cell receptor beta chain was obtained from a study of cytomegalovirus exposure and HLA in healthy donors (TCRdb year 2017). The study in broad terms: In an earlier analysis of roughly 500 of the donors, under 300 Gb of sequence data and 100 million or so unique TCR beta sequences from 180 million or so T cells were reported. Approximately 310 gigabases of sequencing data and around 85 million unique TCR sequences made up an early release that covered around 640 HLA-typed donors. The genetic ancestry cluster associated with self-reported Caucasian donors included 81% of the 350 to 500 genotyped donors. The study aimed to test whether cataloging public T cell receptors could reveal signatures of past pathogen exposure. Using immunosequencing, the study profiled T cell repertoires from about 620 subjects and related those repertoires to cytomegalovirus serostatus. A separate validation cohort of roughly 110 different subjects was used in addition to the 666-subject first cohort. To predict cytomegalovirus infection status, the study combined high-throughput TCR immunosequencing, statistical association of individual TCRs with disease status, and machine learning. A later analysis re-analyzed previously published TCR beta repertoires from approximately 670 donors and added high-resolution HLA genotyping to study TCR occurrence patterns. Rather than drawing on any new phenotypic data, the later analysis identified candidate immune exposures from TCR beta sequences and the way those sequences occurred across donors. An earlier analysis of 587 of the donors used high-throughput TCR beta sequencing to judge whether each TCR beta V gene segment behaved as functional or pseudogenic. Donor age, sex, ethnicity and CMV serostatus were compiled together with the repertoire data. A later genetic analysis took genome-wide SNP genotypes for about 55% of the 666 donors and used that subset as a discovery cohort. Every repertoire in the discovery cohort had been generated on one and the same sequencing platform. HLA typing included class I and class II loci at four-digit resolution. The number of donors typed differed by locus, with roughly 629-640 for A, B, C, DRB1 and DQB1, more than 500 for DQA1, 606 for DPA1, and some 440 for DPB1. Roughly five DR-DQ haplotypes were handled as single units for association and clustering, since linkage in the cohort was strong. On average, roughly 240,000 unique TCR beta nucleotide sequences were sequenced per donor among a few hundred genotyped donors of the cohort, with around 19% of those sequences being non-productive.

Library preparation employed the immunoSEQ multiplex PCR assay. For the multiplex PCR, a mixture combining 60 forward primers for TCR Vbeta segments and 13 reverse primers for TCR Jbeta segments was used. The CDR3 region of rearranged TCR beta genes was amplified from genomic DNA with a multiplex PCR assay. Amplified TCR beta libraries were sequenced as 87-base-pair reads on the Illumina HiSeq System. The original methods were these. A later analysis counted approximately 84 million unique TCR beta chains across the 700 or so repertoires, and 9.5 million to 11 million of these chains were shared by at least two donors. A nearest-neighbor algorithm error-corrected the raw reads and collapsed the reads into unique sequences, merging closely related sequences to remove PCR and sequencing errors. CDR3 sequences were aligned to IMGT reference sequences to assign V, D and J gene segments. Each retained sequence needed at least a six-nucleotide match to both a V gene segment and a J gene segment. Rearrangements were called productive when the CDR3 lacked stop codons and stayed in frame with V and J; all others were non-productive. Following IMGT convention, CDR3 was defined as the stretch from the second conserved V-encoded cysteine to the conserved J-encoded phenylalanine. In an earlier analysis of 500 to 650 of the donors, sequences lacking an unambiguous match to a single V gene segment were excluded. An earlier analysis of 550 to 650 of the donors classified V segments as functional when productive rearrangements were above 56.7% and as segregating when the standard deviation between donors was above 5%. To diagnose cytomegalovirus status from the catalog of TCR beta chain sequences, a statistical classification framework was built. In a later analysis, TCR nucleotide sequences were compared against IMGT/GENE-DB human TR gene sequences so that V and J genes could be assigned. A later analysis assigned CDR3 sequences and most-parsimonious VDJ recombination scenarios with the TCRdist pipeline. In a later analysis, every TCR beta chain was defined by the combination of its CDR3 amino acid sequence and its V-gene family, and reads without a unique V-gene family were dropped. In a later analysis, fewer than 600 highly shared, low-generation-probability nucleotide sequences were removed to address suspected cross-contamination and a sequencing artifact. A later analysis calculated a clonal expansion index for each public chain from normalized within-repertoire ranks of inferred template counts. Generation probabilities in a later analysis came from a VDJ recombination model fitted to out-of-frame rearrangements, and those results were checked against IGoR. In a later analysis, TCR-TCR, TCR-HLA and TCR-CMV co-occurrence was scored with hypergeometric tests, and a repertoire-size bias correction was applied to TCR pairs. A later analysis estimated false discovery rates by permuting HLA or CMV assignments 20 times. In a later analysis, co-occurring TCRs were grouped using DBSCAN, and TCRdist sequence similarity was added for clustering within HLA-allele-positive subsets. Repertoires with fewer than 30,000 or more than 120,000 public chains, plus five repertoires with anomalous nucleotide sharing, were excluded from co-occurrence clustering. TCRdb re-hosts the immuneACCESS table, in-frame sequences only. Its copies lack some clones; in the studies checked, an unresolved V gene accounts for under half of them, and the cause for the rest is not known. V, J and clone size reflect that table, while D and trimming were determined from the DNA. The sample records approximately 180,000 clones, about four fifths of which are singletons. The ten largest account for approximately 1.5% of the sample.

On the study overall, not on this receptor specifically: Because the 87-base-pair reads could not distinguish some IMGT-functional V segments, including TRBV6-2 and TRBV6-3, those segments were excluded. A group of highly shared sequence variants was considered likely to be a technical artifact of the sequencing pipeline. A later analysis reported that several top co-occurrence clusters appeared linked to parvovirus B19, influenza, CMV and Epstein-Barr virus. When HLA alleles, especially DR and DQ, strongly co-occurred, attributing TCR associations to individual alleles was difficult. CMV serostatus was the only immune exposure information available for the cohort. A later analysis found that TCR association rates varied across HLA loci, with DRB1 alleles showing the most associated TCRs and HLA-C alleles the fewest. Sequencing depth was assumed to be roughly uniform across donors in the presence/absence analyses, though that assumption may not hold. An association between a missense DCLRE1C variant and V-gene and J-gene trimming of TCR beta chains was found in a later genetic analysis and replicated in an independent cohort. An earlier analysis of some 590 of the donors showed that most TCR beta V segments appeared in productive rearrangements either about 90% or about 30% of the time, which broadly matched IMGT annotations. Because HLA typing was unavailable for some donors at each locus, only the typed subset was used in association tests. The earlier analysis of around 600 of the donors excluded some 15 rarely observed V segments, including chromosome 9 orphons, because counts were too low. This cohort had only TCR beta chains sequenced, and the lack of alpha or paired-chain data limited which features could be detected. In both the original and validation cohorts, the classifier was reported to diagnose cytomegalovirus status with high specificity and sensitivity. A further reported finding was that TCR beta sequences accurately predicted the HLA-A and HLA-B alleles for most subjects in the first cohort. A later analysis found that HLA-associated TCR beta chains were more clonally expanded and had lower generation probabilities than equally common non-associated chains. Three of the identified cytomegalovirus-associated TCR beta chains were confirmed in vitro to be specific for cytomegalovirus antigens. Compared with the roughly 670-donor mean, donors in an Asian-associated ancestry cluster had fewer N-insertions in productive TCRs, according to a later genetic analysis. Most CMV-associated TCR beta chains appeared to be HLA-restricted in a later analysis, and the HLA associations seemed to be driven largely by CMV exposure. Linkage disequilibrium might explain the correlated functional status among segregating V segments, but an unknown experimental factor could not be excluded. The authors suggested that the approach could potentially be extended to other disease states and immunological phenotypes. While some public TCRs were present in many individuals, most TCR sequences turned up only very rarely across donors. In a later analysis, some 18,000 TCR beta sequences were associated with specific HLA alleles at a false discovery rate of 0.05. A total of roughly 160 TCR beta chains were listed by the study as associated with cytomegalovirus.

Regarding this clone: Its antigen target is currently unknown. Qualities for individual bases were not recorded, and no much larger clone is one base off.

The cohort comprised 666 healthy bone marrow donors. Cohort members were all nominally healthy when sampled, although unrecorded immune exposures were likely present. The donor tested CMV seronegative and was one of the 352 seronegative cohort members. A peripheral blood sample was collected from each donor, and TCR beta sequencing was performed on peripheral blood mononuclear cells. The Qiagen DNeasy Blood Extraction Kit was used to extract genomic DNA from the blood cell samples. V has 7 bases trimmed and J has 4 bases trimmed; junction bases matching no gene number 13. The CDR3 covers 16 residues, taking in both the cysteine and the phenylalanine. This entry keeps only the CDR3 DNA: 48 bases, framed from base 1. CDR1 and CDR2 are read off the germline V gene (reference sequence) as SGHNT and YYREEE.

Rearrangement joined TRBV5-4 to TRBJ2-3; 9 nucleotides in the junction match TRBD2. This receptor was taken from a young woman in good health and CMV-seronegative. Sequencing input: PBMCs. The CDR3 in this case is CASWGGGRAGSDTQYF. The base sequence is TGTGCCAGCTGGGGAGGCGGGAGGGCCGGGTCAGATACGCAGTATTTT.